The clone carrying this TCR beta chain was detected many times. The sample is drawn from a study of Graves' ophthalmopathy and Graves' hyperthyroidism. Amplification from RNA transcripts yielded the TCR beta CDR3 regions. HTBI primers primed a first-round RT-PCR, and a second-round multiplex PCR followed. TCRdb re-derived calls from the multiplex PCR reads in MiXCR, one entry per CDR3 protein. In the table there are around 1,000,000 distinct CDR3 sequences, about 36% of which are singletons. The CDR3 is made up of 15 amino acids. The trim removed 3 bases at V and 5 bases at J, leaving 12 bases unmatched. CDR1 is DFQATT and CDR2 is SNEGSKA in the germline V gene (reference sequence).

The clonotype originates from an adult man with Graves' hyperthyroidism. The V call is TRBV20-1, the J call TRBJ2-5; 7 bases are shared with TRBD1. The sequenced sample consisted of peripheral blood or thyroid tissue (not recorded which). CDR3 in amino acids: CSARKDRAGWETQYF. As DNA, the CDR3 is TGCAGTGCTAGGAAAGACAGGGCGGGTTGGGAGACCCAGTACTTC.